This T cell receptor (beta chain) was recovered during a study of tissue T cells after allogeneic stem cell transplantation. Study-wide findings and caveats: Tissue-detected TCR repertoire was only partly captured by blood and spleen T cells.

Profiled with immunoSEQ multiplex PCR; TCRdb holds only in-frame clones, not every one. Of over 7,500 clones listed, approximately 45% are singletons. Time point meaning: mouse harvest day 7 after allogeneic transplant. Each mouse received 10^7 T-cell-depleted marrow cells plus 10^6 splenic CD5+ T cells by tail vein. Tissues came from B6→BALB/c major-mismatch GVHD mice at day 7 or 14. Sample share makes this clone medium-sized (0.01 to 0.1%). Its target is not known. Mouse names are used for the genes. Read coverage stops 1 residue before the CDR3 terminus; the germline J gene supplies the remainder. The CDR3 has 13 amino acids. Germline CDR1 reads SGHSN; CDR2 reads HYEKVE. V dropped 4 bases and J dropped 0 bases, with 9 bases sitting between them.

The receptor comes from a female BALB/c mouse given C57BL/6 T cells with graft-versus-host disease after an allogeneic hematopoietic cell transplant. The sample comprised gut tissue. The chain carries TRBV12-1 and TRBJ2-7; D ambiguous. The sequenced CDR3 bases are TGTGCCAGCTCGCGACAAATCTCCTATGAACAGTAC. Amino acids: CASSRQISYEQY. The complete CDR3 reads CASSRQISYEQYF. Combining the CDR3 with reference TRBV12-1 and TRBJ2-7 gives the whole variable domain DSGVVQSPRHIIKEKGGRSVLTCIPISGHSNVVWYQQTLGKELKFLIQHYEKVERDKGFLPSRFSVQQFDDYHSEMNMSALELEDSAMYFCASSRQISYEQYFGPGTRLTVL.